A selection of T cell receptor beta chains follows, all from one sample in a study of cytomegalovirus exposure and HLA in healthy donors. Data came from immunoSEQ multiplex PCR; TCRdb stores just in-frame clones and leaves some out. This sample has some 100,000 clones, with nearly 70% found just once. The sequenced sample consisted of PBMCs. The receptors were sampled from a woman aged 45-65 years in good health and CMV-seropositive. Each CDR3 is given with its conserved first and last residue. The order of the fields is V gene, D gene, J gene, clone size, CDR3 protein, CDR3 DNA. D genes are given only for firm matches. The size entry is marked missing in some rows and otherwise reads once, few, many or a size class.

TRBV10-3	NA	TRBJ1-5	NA	CAISPGQIGEPQHF	TGTGCCATCAGTCCCGGACAGATCGGGGAGCCCCAGCATTTT
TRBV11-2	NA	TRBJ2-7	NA	CASETRSTSLKTEQYF	TGTGCCAGTGAGACAAGATCGACTAGTTTAAAAACTGAGCAGTACTTC
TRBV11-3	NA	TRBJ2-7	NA	CASSLDQGYEQYF	TGTGCCAGCAGCTTAGATCAGGGATACGAGCAGTACTTC
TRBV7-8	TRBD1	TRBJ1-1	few	CASSSPTGGNTEAFF	TGTGCCAGCAGCTCGCCGACAGGGGGAAACACTGAAGCTTTCTTT
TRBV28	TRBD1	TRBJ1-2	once	CASRKSQGGHGYTF	TGTGCCAGCAGAAAAAGCCAGGGGGGTCATGGCTACACCTTC
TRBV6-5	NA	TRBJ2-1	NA	CASRIPGAESQFF	TGTGCCAGCAGGATCCCGGGAGCCGAATCTCAGTTCTTC
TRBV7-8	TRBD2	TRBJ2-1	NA	CASSPKAVTSVYEQFF	TGTGCCAGCAGCCCCAAAGCCGTGACTAGCGTGTATGAGCAGTTCTTC
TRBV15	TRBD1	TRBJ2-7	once	CATSSYRGLGEQYF	TGTGCCACCAGCAGCTACAGGGGGCTTGGCGAGCAGTACTTC
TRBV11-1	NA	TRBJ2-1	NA	CASSPIRGSSYNEQFF	TGTGCCAGCAGCCCGATACGCGGAAGCTCCTACAATGAGCAGTTCTTC
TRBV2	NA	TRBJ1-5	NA	CASSDRVGRQPQHF	TGTGCCAGCAGTGATCGTGTGGGGAGGCAGCCCCAGCATTTT
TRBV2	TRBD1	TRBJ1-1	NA	CARTGMNTEAFF	TGTGCCAGGACAGGGATGAACACTGAAGCTTTCTTT
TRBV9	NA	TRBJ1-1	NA	CASSEDLNRNGAEAFF	TGTGCCAGCAGCGAAGACTTAAACAGGAACGGCGCTGAAGCTTTCTTT
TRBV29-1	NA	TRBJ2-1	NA	CSVELLVSEQFF	TGCAGCGTTGAGCTACTAGTCTCTGAGCAGTTCTTC
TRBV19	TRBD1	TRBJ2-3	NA	CASSLSPGQGTDTQYF	TGTGCCAGTAGTCTGTCCCCGGGACAGGGCACAGATACGCAGTATTTT
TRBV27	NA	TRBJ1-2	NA	CASTPQGPRDGYTF	TGTGCCAGCACTCCTCAGGGGCCGAGAGATGGCTACACCTTC
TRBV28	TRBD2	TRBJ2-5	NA	CASSLGGGETQYF	TGTGCCAGCAGTTTAGGGGGGGGAGAGACCCAGTACTTC
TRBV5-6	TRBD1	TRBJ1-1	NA	CASSFGRILQGAGAFF	TGTGCCAGCAGCTTTGGCCGGATTTTACAGGGGGCTGGCGCTTTCTTT
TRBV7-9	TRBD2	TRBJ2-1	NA	CSSSSMGGNYNEQFF	TGTTCCAGCAGCTCCATGGGGGGGAATTACAATGAGCAGTTCTTC
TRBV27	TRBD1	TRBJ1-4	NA	CASSPRDRGGEKLFF	TGTGCCAGCAGTCCACGGGACAGGGGTGGCGAAAAACTGTTTTTT
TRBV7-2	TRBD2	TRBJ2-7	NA	CASSISRGGSYEQYF	TGTGCCAGCAGCATATCACGGGGCGGGAGTTACGAGCAGTACTTC
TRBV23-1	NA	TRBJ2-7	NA	CASSPGNDSEQYF	TGCGCCAGCAGTCCAGGGAATGATTCCGAGCAGTACTTC
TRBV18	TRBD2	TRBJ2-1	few	CASSLLGAGGLSYNEQFF	TGTGCCAGCTCACTTCTGGGAGCGGGAGGCCTCTCCTACAATGAGCAGTTCTTC
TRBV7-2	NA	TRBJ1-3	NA	CASSISSGSGNTIYF	TGTGCCAGCAGCATAAGCTCAGGCTCTGGAAACACCATATATTTT
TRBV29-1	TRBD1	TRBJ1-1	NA	CSVPRPGTGGTEAFF	TGCAGCGTTCCTCGACCCGGGACAGGGGGCACTGAAGCTTTCTTT
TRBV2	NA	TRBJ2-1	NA	CASSEALQGLLAGYNEQFF	TGTGCCAGCAGTGAAGCGCTTCAGGGCTTACTAGCCGGGTACAATGAGCAGTTCTTC
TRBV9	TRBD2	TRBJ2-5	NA	CASSRNLAGGQETQYF	TGTGCCAGCAGCCGGAACCTAGCGGGCGGTCAAGAGACCCAGTACTTC
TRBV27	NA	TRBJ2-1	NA	CASSLAGLYNEQFF	TGTGCCAGCAGTTTAGCGGGCCTCTACAATGAGCAGTTCTTC
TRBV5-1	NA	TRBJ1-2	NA	CASSLVPEAHDGYTF	TGCGCCAGCAGCTTGGTCCCCGAGGCCCACGATGGCTACACCTTC
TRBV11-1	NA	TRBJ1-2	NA	CASSLLRGSTNYGYTF	TGTGCCAGCAGCTTATTACGGGGATCCACTAACTATGGCTACACCTTC
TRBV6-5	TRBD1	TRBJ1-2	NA	CASTRTGSYGYTF	TGTGCCAGCACAAGGACAGGCTCCTATGGCTACACCTTC
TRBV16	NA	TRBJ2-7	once	CASSQDTSYEQYF	TGTGCCAGCAGCCAAGACACGTCCTACGAGCAGTACTTC
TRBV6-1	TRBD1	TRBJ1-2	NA	CASSAQGSTGARDGYTF	TGTGCCAGCAGTGCTCAAGGCTCAACAGGGGCGCGGGATGGCTACACCTTC
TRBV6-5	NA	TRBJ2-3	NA	CATSDTDTQYF	TGTGCCACCTCAGACACAGATACGCAGTATTTT
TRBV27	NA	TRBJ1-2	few	CASSSLRRDIYYGYTF	TGTGCCAGCAGTTCTCTCCGCCGGGACATTTACTATGGCTACACCTTC
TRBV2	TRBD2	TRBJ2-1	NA	CASRGTSGRVREQFF	TGTGCCAGCAGAGGGACTAGCGGGAGAGTACGTGAGCAGTTCTTC
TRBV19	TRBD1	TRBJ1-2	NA	CASSTSPGGYYGYTF	TGTGCCAGTAGTACGTCCCCAGGGGGTTACTATGGCTACACCTTC
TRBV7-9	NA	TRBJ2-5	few	CASSLGSYQETQYF	TGTGCCAGCAGCTTAGGTAGCTACCAAGAGACCCAGTACTTC
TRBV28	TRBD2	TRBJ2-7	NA	CASSRPSGEAPYEQYF	TGTGCCAGCAGTCGTCCTAGCGGGGAGGCCCCCTACGAGCAGTACTTC
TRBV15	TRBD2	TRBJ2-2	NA	CATSRDWGEAGGSGELFF	TGTGCCACCAGCAGAGATTGGGGGGAAGCGGGAGGCTCCGGGGAGCTGTTTTTT
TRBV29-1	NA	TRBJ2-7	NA	CSVDQGYEQYF	TGCAGCGTTGACCAGGGTTACGAGCAGTACTTC
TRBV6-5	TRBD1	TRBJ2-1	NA	CASRLTGELYNEQFF	TGTGCCAGCAGATTGACAGGGGAACTCTACAATGAGCAGTTCTTC
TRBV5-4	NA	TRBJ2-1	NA	CASSFGGLKTENEQFF	TGTGCCAGCAGCTTCGGGGGGCTCAAAACGGAGAATGAGCAGTTCTTC
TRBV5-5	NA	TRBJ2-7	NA	CASSFPGDYEQYF	TGTGCCAGCAGCTTCCCCGGGGACTACGAGCAGTACTTC
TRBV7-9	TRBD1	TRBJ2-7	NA	CASTALGTATYEQYF	TGTGCCAGCACAGCTCTCGGGACAGCGACCTACGAGCAGTACTTC
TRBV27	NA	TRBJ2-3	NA	CASSLISADTQYF	TGTGCCAGCAGTTTAATTTCCGCAGATACGCAGTATTTT
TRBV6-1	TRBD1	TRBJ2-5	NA	CASSEYPGQGGQETQYF	TGTGCCAGCAGTGAATATCCGGGACAGGGTGGCCAAGAGACCCAGTACTTC
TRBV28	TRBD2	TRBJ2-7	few	CASRPTSGRSIEQYF	TGTGCCAGCAGGCCTACTAGCGGGAGGTCGATCGAGCAGTACTTC
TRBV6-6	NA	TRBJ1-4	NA	CASSLGREYEKLFF	TGTGCCAGCAGCCTCGGAAGGGAGTATGAAAAACTGTTTTTT